These 8 T cell receptor beta chains share one sample of origin, sequenced in a study of T cells after yellow fever vaccination. In TCRdb, the 5' RACE reads were re-called with MiXCR into one record per CDR3 protein. This sample yields hundreds of thousands of distinct CDR3 sequences, of which about 19% are seen a single time; approximately 14% belongs to the top ten. The source was PBMCs, collected 15 days after the yellow fever booster vaccination. These receptors were obtained from a man aged 25-45 years who received the YFV17D yellow fever vaccine.

The chain has TRBV20-1 and TRBJ2-3; the D gene is possibly TRBD1 (6 bases). V dropped 0 bases and J dropped 2 bases, with 9 bases sitting between them. Germline CDR1 is DFQATT and CDR2 is SNEGSKA (reference sequence). The CDR3 runs to 14 residues. CDR3 protein: CSARDWTATDTQYF. CDR3 sequence (DNA): TGCAGTGCTAGAGATTGGACAGCCACAGATACGCAGTATTTT.

The chain combines TRBV7-2 with TRBJ2-2; 9 bases align to TRBD2. Germline values: CDR1 SGHTA, CDR2 FQGNSA. Unmatched junction bases numbered 9, after V lost 7 bases and J lost 3 bases. The CDR3 covers 16 residues. The CDR3 spells CASIPIRLADTGELFF. CDR3 nucleotides: TGTGCCAGCATCCCTATCCGACTAGCGGACACCGGGGAGCTGTTTTTT.

The V gene is TRBV7-8, the J gene TRBJ2-4; possible D gene TRBD1, 6 bases. The V end lost 1 base, the J end lost 10 bases, and 17 bases lay between the germline ends. Germline V gene lookup returns CDR1 SGHVS and CDR2 FQNEAQ. This CDR3 spans 15 amino acids. The CDR3 sequence: CASSLDSGGVGIQYF. CDR3 nucleotide sequence: TGTGCCAGCAGCTTAGATAGTGGGGGCGTGGGGATTCAGTACTTC. Full variable domain (rest looked up from reference TRBV7-8 and TRBJ2-4): GAGVSQSPRYKVAKRGQDVALRCDPISGHVSLFWYQQALGQGPEFLTYFQNEAQLDKSGLPSDRFFAERPEGSVSTLKIQRTQQEDSAVYLCASSLDSGGVGIQYFGAGTRLSVL.

This clonotype occurred a few times. The CDR3 here is CASSLVTGPTDTQYF. The CDR3 coding sequence is TGTGCCAGCAGCTTAGTAACGGGACCTACGGATACGCAGTATTTT. The V and J genes are TRBV11-2 and TRBJ2-3; D tentatively fits TRBD1 or TRBD2 (5 bases each). This CDR3 is built from 15 residues. The V gene lost 1 base and the J gene lost 6 bases, with 14 bases spanning the gap. Germline CDR1 is SGHAT and CDR2 is FQNNGV.

This chain uses TRBV18 with TRBJ2-3; no reliable D call. V dropped 0 bases and J dropped 3 bases, with 10 bases sitting between them. CDR1 and CDR2 from the germline V gene are KGHSH and LQKENI. This CDR3 region has 15 residues. In DNA form, the CDR3 reads TGTGCCAGCTCACCACCATCAAAACCAACAGATACGCAGTATTTT. It codes for CASSPPSKPTDTQYF.

The V call is TRBV10-1, the J call TRBJ1-2; a weak D match, TRBD1 (6 bases). CDR3 length: 16 amino acids. V lost 0 bases to trimming and J lost 4 bases, with 15 bases between them. Germline-derived CDR1 and CDR2 are WNHNN and SYGVQD (reference sequence). The CDR3 coding sequence is TGCGCCAGCAGTGAGTCGACGGGGGCCGGGACCTATGGCTACACCTTC. This encodes CASSESTGAGTYGYTF.

This rearrangement joins TRBV7-2 to TRBJ2-1; no definite D call. The CDR3 is made up of 14 amino acids. Per the germline V gene, CDR1 is SGHTA and CDR2 is FQGNSA. The V and J ends lost 0 bases and 9 bases respectively, with 12 bases between them. For the CDR3, the DNA is TGTGCCAGCAGCTTAGCAGGGCTTTCCCGTGAGCAGTTCTTC. Encoded protein: CASSLAGLSREQFF.

The rearrangement joins TRBV7-2 to TRBJ1-4; TRBD1 matches 8 bases. CDR1 is SGHTA, CDR2 FQGNSA, per germline. The CDR3 sequence is 14 residues long. V lost 5 bases to trimming and J lost 8 bases; unmatched junction nucleotides: 7. The CDR3 bases are TGTGCCAGCAGCAATGACAGGGGAGGAGAAAAACTGTTTTTT. It is translated as CASSNDRGGEKLFF.